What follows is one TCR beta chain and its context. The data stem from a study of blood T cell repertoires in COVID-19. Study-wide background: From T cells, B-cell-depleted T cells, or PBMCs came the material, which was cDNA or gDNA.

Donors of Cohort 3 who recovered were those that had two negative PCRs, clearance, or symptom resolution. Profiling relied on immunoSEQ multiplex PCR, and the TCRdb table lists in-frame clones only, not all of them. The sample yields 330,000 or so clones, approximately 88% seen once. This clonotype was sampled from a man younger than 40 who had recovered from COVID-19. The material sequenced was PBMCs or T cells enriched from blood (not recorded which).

The DNA for the CDR3 is TGTGCCAGCAGTCCGCCCCCCGGGACAGTAATGGGGAATGAGCAGTTCTTC. It yields the protein CASSPPPGTVMGNEQFF. V usage is TRBV28 and J usage is TRBJ2-1; 7 bases line up with TRBD1. The CDR3 is 17 residues long. The germline gives CDR1 MDHEN, CDR2 SYDVKM. J gave up 7 bases and V 5 bases, and 17 bases lay outside the gene matches.